The source of this T cell receptor (beta chain) is a study of tissue T cells after allogeneic stem cell transplantation. Broader study findings: Shared clones across patients were few; motif clustering revealed tissue-specific shared signatures.

Only in-frame clones appear in the TCRdb table, and some are missing; sequencing was by immunoSEQ multiplex PCR. The repertoire includes 6,500 to 9,000 clones, under 55% of them detected once, and 2% to 2.5% sits in the top ten. The germline V gene has CDR1 NNHDY and CDR2 SYVADS. There are 10 residues in the CDR3. V was pared by 5 bases and J by 3 bases, with 1 base between. Regarding this clone: Antigen: not known. Gene names follow the mouse nomenclature. The DNA ends 1 residue before the CDR3 does, and the rest of the CDR3 is filled in from the germline J gene.

The time point denotes: mouse harvest day 7 after allogeneic transplant. Tail vein injection delivered 10^7 T-cell-depleted bone marrow cells and 10^6 splenic CD5+ T cells. B6 (H2b) cells into BALB/c (H2d) mice; tissues taken at day 7 or 14. The receptor's source is a female BALB/c mouse given C57BL/6 T cells with graft-versus-host disease after an allogeneic hematopoietic cell transplant. The V call is TRBV13-3, the J call TRBJ2-3; no clear D. The sample consisted of skin. CDR3 DNA (partial): TGTGCCAGCAGGGCAGAAACGCTGTAT. This sequence encodes CASRAETLY. The complete CDR3 reads CASRAETLYF.